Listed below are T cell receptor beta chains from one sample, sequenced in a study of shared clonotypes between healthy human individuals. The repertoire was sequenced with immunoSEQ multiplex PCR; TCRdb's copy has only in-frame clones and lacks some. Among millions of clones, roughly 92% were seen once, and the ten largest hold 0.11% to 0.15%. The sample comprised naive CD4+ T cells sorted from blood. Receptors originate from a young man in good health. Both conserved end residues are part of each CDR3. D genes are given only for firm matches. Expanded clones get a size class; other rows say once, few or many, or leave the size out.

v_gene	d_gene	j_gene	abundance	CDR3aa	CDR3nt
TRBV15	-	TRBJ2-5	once	CATSRGIEETQYF	TGTGCCACCAGCAGAGGGATAGAGGAGACCCAGTACTTC
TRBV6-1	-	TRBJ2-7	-	CASSERKGAYEQYF	TGTGCCAGCAGTGAAAGAAAAGGGGCCTACGAGCAGTACTTC
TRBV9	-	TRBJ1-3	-	CASSVAGNTIYF	TGTGCCAGCAGCGTCGCTGGAAACACCATATATTTT
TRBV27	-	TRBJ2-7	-	CASSLPGGEQYF	TGTGCCAGCAGTCTCCCTGGAGGGGAGCAGTACTTC
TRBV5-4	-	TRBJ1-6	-	CASSLTADYNSPLHF	TGTGCCAGCAGCTTGACGGCGGACTATAATTCACCCCTCCACTTT
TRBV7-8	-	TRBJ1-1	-	CASSLAQNTEAFF	TGTGCCAGCAGCTTAGCGCAGAACACTGAAGCTTTCTTT
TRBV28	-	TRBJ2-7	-	CASRTSPLGPRAYEQYF	TGTGCCAGCAGGACTTCACCTCTGGGCCCGAGGGCCTACGAGCAGTACTTC
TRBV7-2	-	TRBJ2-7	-	CASSGAVYEQYF	TGTGCCAGCAGCGGAGCGGTCTACGAGCAGTACTTC
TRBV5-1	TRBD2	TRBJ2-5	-	CASRISGEETQYF	TGCGCCAGCAGGATCAGCGGGGAGGAGACCCAGTACTTC
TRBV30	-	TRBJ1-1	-	CAWRVRSKRNTEAFF	TGTGCCTGGAGGGTTAGGAGTAAAAGGAACACTGAAGCTTTCTTT
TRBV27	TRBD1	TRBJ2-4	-	CASSPRGTVAKNIQYF	TGTGCCAGCAGTCCGAGGGGGACAGTAGCCAAAAACATTCAGTACTTC
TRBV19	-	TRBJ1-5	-	CASSNPTATSNQPQHF	TGTGCCAGTAGTAACCCCACGGCGACGAGCAATCAGCCCCAGCATTTT
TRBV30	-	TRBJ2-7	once	CAWSRRLWSSYEQYF	TGTGCCTGGAGTCGAAGATTATGGAGCTCCTACGAGCAGTACTTC
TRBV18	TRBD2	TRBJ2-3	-	CASSLQRGITDTQYF	TGTGCCAGCTCACTCCAGCGGGGGATCACAGATACGCAGTATTTT
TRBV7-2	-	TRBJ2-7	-	CASSLVGSGSGGSYEQYF	TGTGCCAGCAGCTTAGTGGGTTCGGGTAGCGGTGGTTCCTACGAGCAGTACTTC
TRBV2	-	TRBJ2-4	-	CASSEGRYLAKNIQYF	TGTGCCAGCAGTGAAGGGAGATACCTAGCCAAAAACATTCAGTACTTC
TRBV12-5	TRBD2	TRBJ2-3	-	CASGPSGATDTQYF	TGTGCTAGTGGTCCTAGCGGCGCCACAGATACGCAGTATTTT
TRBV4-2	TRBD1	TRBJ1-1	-	CASSPSLSGGLTEAFF	TGTGCCAGCAGCCCCTCACTTTCAGGGGGCCTAACTGAAGCTTTCTTT
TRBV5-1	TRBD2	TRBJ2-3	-	CASSISSGGGTDTQYF	TGCGCCAGCAGCATTTCTAGCGGGGGGGGCACAGATACGCAGTATTTT
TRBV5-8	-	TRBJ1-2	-	CASRSEWGGYTF	TGTGCCAGCAGGTCCGAATGGGGTGGCTACACCTTC
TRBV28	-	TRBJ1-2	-	CASSLTTVGYTF	TGTGCCAGCAGCCTAACGACAGTAGGCTACACCTTC
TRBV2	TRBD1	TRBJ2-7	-	CASSPDRSLSYEQYF	TGTGCCAGCAGCCCGGACAGGTCCCTTTCCTACGAGCAGTACTTC
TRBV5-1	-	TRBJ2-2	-	CASSPPGLVSGELFF	TGCGCCAGCAGCCCCCCGGGACTCGTTTCCGGGGAGCTGTTTTTT
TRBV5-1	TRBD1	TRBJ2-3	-	CASSGWDRGTDTQYF	TGCGCCAGCAGCGGATGGGACAGGGGTACAGATACGCAGTATTTT
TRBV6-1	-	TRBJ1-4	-	CASSAGTSRGELFF	TGTGCCAGCAGTGCCGGGACCTCGAGGGGGGAACTGTTTTTT
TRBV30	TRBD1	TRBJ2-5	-	CAWGGQGSQYF	TGTGCCTGGGGAGGACAGGGCTCCCAGTACTTC
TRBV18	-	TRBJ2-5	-	CASSPSEWETQYF	TGTGCCAGCTCGCCCTCGGAGTGGGAGACCCAGTACTTC
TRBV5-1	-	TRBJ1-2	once	CASSLGSDYGYTF	TGCGCCAGCAGCTTGGGGTCGGACTATGGCTACACCTTC
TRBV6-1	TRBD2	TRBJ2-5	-	CASMSGGAQETQYF	TGTGCCAGCATGAGCGGGGGGGCCCAAGAGACCCAGTACTTC
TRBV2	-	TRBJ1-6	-	CASTPLPEGSSYNSPLHF	TGTGCCAGCACCCCCCTCCCAGAAGGGAGCTCCTATAATTCACCCCTCCACTTT
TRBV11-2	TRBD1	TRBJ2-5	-	CASSLDVAGGRETQYF	TGTGCCAGCAGCTTAGATGTGGCAGGGGGCCGGGAGACCCAGTACTTC
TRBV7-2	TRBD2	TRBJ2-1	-	CASSSSLGLAGVEQFF	TGTGCCAGCAGCTCCTCACTCGGACTAGCGGGAGTTGAGCAGTTCTTC
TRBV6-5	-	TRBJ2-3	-	CASRGSTDTQYF	TGTGCCAGCAGGGGGAGCACAGATACGCAGTATTTT
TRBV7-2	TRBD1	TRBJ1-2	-	CASSFDRDRLYGYTF	TGTGCCAGCAGCTTTGACCGGGACAGACTCTATGGCTACACCTTC
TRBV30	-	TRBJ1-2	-	CAWRTGIGYYGYTF	TGTGCCTGGAGAACAGGGATTGGGTACTATGGCTACACCTTC
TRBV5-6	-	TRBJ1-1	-	CASSLGGGTEAFF	TGTGCCAGCAGCCTGGGAGGGGGCACTGAAGCTTTCTTT
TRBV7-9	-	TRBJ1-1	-	CASRPLQGELNTEAFF	TGTGCCAGCAGGCCCCTGCAGGGCGAACTGAACACTGAAGCTTTCTTT
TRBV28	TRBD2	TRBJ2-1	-	CASRSGGAFADEQFF	TGTGCCAGCAGGAGCGGGGGGGCTTTCGCTGATGAGCAGTTCTTC
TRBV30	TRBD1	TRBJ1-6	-	CAWSKGNGQGDSPLHF	TGTGCCTGGAGTAAGGGGAATGGACAGGGGGATTCACCCCTCCACTTT
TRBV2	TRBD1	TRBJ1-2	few	CASTGDRGNYGYTF	TGTGCCAGCACCGGGGACAGGGGGAACTATGGCTACACCTTC
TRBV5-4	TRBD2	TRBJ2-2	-	CASSRLAGSGTGELFF	TGTGCCAGCAGCCGACTAGCGGGGTCGGGCACCGGGGAGCTGTTTTTT
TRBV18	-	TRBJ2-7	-	CASSPGTLPYEQYF	TGTGCCAGCTCACCCGGGACCCTTCCCTACGAGCAGTACTTC
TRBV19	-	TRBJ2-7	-	CASSIGAGASYEQYF	TGTGCCAGTAGTATAGGGGCAGGAGCCTCCTACGAGCAGTACTTC
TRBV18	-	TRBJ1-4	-	CASSPLQDQREKLFF	TGTGCCAGCTCACCCTTACAGGATCAGAGAGAAAAACTGTTTTTT
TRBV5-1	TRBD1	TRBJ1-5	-	CASYRGDYSNQPQHF	TGCGCCAGCTACAGGGGGGACTACAGCAATCAGCCCCAGCATTTT
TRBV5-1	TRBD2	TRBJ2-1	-	CASSLEGGKYNEQFF	TGCGCCAGCAGCTTGGAGGGAGGGAAATACAATGAGCAGTTCTTC
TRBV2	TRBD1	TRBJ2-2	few	CASGGQGRATGELFF	TGTGCCAGCGGTGGACAGGGGAGAGCCACCGGGGAGCTGTTTTTT
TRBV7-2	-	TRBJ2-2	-	CASSQDPGRTGELFF	TGTGCCAGCAGCCAGGACCCAGGAAGAACCGGGGAGCTGTTTTTT